This T cell receptor beta chain was obtained from a study of cytomegalovirus exposure and HLA in healthy donors. Per the germline V gene, CDR1 is SGHRS and CDR2 is YFSETQ. V was shortened by 3 bases and J by 7 bases, with 19 bases between the two germline ends. The CDR3 is 15 residues long. Primers for the PCR totalled 60 Vbeta and 13 Jbeta. The protocol was immunoSEQ multiplex PCR, while the TCRdb copy is restricted to in-frame clones and leaves out a portion. The sample includes over 100,000 clones, less than 70% of them seen just once. The J gene is TRBJ2-5, the V gene TRBV5-1; D ambiguous. The receptor comes from a woman between 70 and 85 years old in good health and CMV-seropositive. Sequencing input: PBMCs. The CDR3 bases are TGCGCCAGCAGCTCAACTACCGACCCCACGGGGACCCAGTACTTC. Translating gives CASSSTTDPTGTQYF. Full variable domain (rest looked up from reference TRBV5-1 and TRBJ2-5): KAGVTQTPRYLIKTRGQQVTLSCSPISGHRSVSWYQQTPGQGLQFLFEYFSETQRNKGNFPGRFSGRQFSNSRSEMNVSTLELGDSALYLCASSSTTDPTGTQYFGPGTRLLVL.